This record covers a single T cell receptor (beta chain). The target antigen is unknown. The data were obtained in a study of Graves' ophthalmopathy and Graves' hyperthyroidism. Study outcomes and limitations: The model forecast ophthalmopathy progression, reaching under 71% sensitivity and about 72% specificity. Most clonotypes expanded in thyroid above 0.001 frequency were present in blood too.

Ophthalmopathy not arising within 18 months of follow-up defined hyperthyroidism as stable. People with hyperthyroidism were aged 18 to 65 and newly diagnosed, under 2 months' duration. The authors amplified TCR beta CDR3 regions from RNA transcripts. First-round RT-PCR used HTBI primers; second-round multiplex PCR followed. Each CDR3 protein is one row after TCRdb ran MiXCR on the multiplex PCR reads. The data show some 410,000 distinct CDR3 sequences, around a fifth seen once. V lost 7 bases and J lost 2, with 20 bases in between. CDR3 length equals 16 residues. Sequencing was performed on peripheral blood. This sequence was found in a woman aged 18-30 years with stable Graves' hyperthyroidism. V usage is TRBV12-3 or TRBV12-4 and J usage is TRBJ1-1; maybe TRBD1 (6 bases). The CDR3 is CASNLGQGWTNTEAFF. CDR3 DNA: TGTGCCAGCAACCTGGGACAAGGTTGGACCAACACTGAAGCTTTCTTT.